A selection of T cell receptor beta chains follows, all from one sample in a study of regulatory T cells in long-lasting Graves disease. TCRdb re-called the multiplex PCR reads with MiXCR, one entry per CDR3 protein. Among roughly 510,000 distinct CDR3 sequences, about 16% were seen once, and the ten largest hold approximately 12%. The sample also formed part of further work on T cells in Graves' hyperthyroidism and ophthalmopathy.

Sequencing used peripheral blood mononuclear cells (PBMCs), obtained at new diagnosis, from a patient treated with antithyroid drugs. Receptors originate from a man between 18 and 35 years old with Graves disease. Each CDR3 is given with its conserved first and last residue. The D gene is left open where the match is weak. Size is omitted from some rows. Given values are once, few, many or a class for expanded clones.

V gene: TRBV29-1; J gene: TRBJ1-2; CDR3 length: 15; clone size: many; D gene: NA; CDR3 DNA: TGCAGCGTGGAGGGCGGGACGGGGAATAACTATGGCTACACCTTC; CDR3 protein: CSVEGGTGNNYGYTF
V gene: TRBV5-1; J gene: TRBJ2-1; CDR3 length: 15; clone size: NA; D gene: NA; CDR3 DNA: TGCGCCAGCAGCTTGGTAGGACAAACCTACAATGAGCAGTTCTTC; CDR3 protein: CASSLVGQTYNEQFF
V gene: TRBV4-1; J gene: TRBJ1-5; CDR3 length: 15; clone size: few; D gene: TRBD1; CDR3 DNA: TGCGCCAGCAGCAAGGGGGGGACAGGGGGTCAGCCCCAGCATTTT; CDR3 protein: CASSKGGTGGQPQHF
V gene: TRBV10-3; J gene: TRBJ2-1; CDR3 length: 17; clone size: many; D gene: NA; CDR3 DNA: TGTGCCATCAGTGTGGGGGTTGGGGCAGGGGCCTACAATGAGCAGTTCTTC; CDR3 protein: CAISVGVGAGAYNEQFF
V gene: TRBV27; J gene: TRBJ2-3; CDR3 length: 13; clone size: many; D gene: NA; CDR3 DNA: TGTGCCAGCAGTTTATCGGAGACAGATACGCAGTATTTT; CDR3 protein: CASSLSETDTQYF
V gene: TRBV5-1; J gene: TRBJ2-6; CDR3 length: 17; clone size: few; D gene: NA; CDR3 DNA: TGCGCCAGCGGTCTGGGTCAAACTGTCTCTGGGGCCAACGTCCTGACTTTC; CDR3 protein: CASGLGQTVSGANVLTF
V gene: TRBV11-2; J gene: TRBJ1-6; CDR3 length: 15; clone size: NA; D gene: TRBD1; CDR3 DNA: TGTGCCAGCAGCTTAGAGCCAGGGGGGAATTCACCCCTCCACTTT; CDR3 protein: CASSLEPGGNSPLHF
V gene: TRBV19; J gene: TRBJ1-5; CDR3 length: 16; clone size: NA; D gene: NA; CDR3 DNA: TGTGCCAGTAGTATCCGGGACGGCCTTAGCAATCAGCCCCAGCATTTT; CDR3 protein: CASSIRDGLSNQPQHF
V gene: TRBV6-6; J gene: TRBJ2-2; CDR3 length: 17; clone size: few; D gene: TRBD2; CDR3 DNA: TGTGCCAGCAGTTACTCGACGCCTAGCGGAGTGACCGGGGAGCTGTTTTTT; CDR3 protein: CASSYSTPSGVTGELFF
V gene: TRBV12-3/TRBV12-4; J gene: TRBJ2-1; CDR3 length: 13; clone size: few; D gene: NA; CDR3 DNA: TGTGCCAGCAGGGCTACTTACTACAATGAGCAGTTCTTC; CDR3 protein: CASRATYYNEQFF
V gene: TRBV18; J gene: TRBJ2-2; CDR3 length: 15; clone size: few; D gene: TRBD1; CDR3 DNA: TGTGCCAGCTCAAAGGGACAGACGAACACCGGGGAGCTGTTTTTT; CDR3 protein: CASSKGQTNTGELFF
V gene: TRBV12-3/TRBV12-4; J gene: TRBJ2-1; CDR3 length: 15; clone size: many; D gene: NA; CDR3 DNA: TGTGCCAGCAGCCGCAGGTCCAGCTCCTACAATGAGCAGTTCTTC; CDR3 protein: CASSRRSSSYNEQFF
V gene: TRBV28; J gene: TRBJ1-5; CDR3 length: 15; clone size: many; D gene: NA; CDR3 DNA: TGTGCCAGCAGAAAGGGGGGGGCGAGCAATCAGCCCCAGCATTTT; CDR3 protein: CASRKGGASNQPQHF
V gene: TRBV29-1; J gene: TRBJ2-7; CDR3 length: 13; clone size: NA; D gene: NA; CDR3 DNA: TGCAGCGCCATTCGGCGCGGAACCTACGAGCAGTACTTC; CDR3 protein: CSAIRRGTYEQYF
V gene: TRBV4-1; J gene: TRBJ2-7; CDR3 length: 15; clone size: few; D gene: NA; CDR3 DNA: TGCGCCAGCAGCCAAGTTCAGGGACCCGTCTACGAGCAGTACTTC; CDR3 protein: CASSQVQGPVYEQYF
V gene: TRBV7-9; J gene: TRBJ2-2; CDR3 length: 14; clone size: many; D gene: NA; CDR3 DNA: TGTGCCAGCAGCGCTAGTGGGAACACCGGGGAGCTGTTTTTT; CDR3 protein: CASSASGNTGELFF
V gene: TRBV20-1; J gene: TRBJ1-4; CDR3 length: 14; clone size: many; D gene: TRBD1; CDR3 DNA: TGCAGTGCTCCTGGACAGGGAGGTGTGGAAAAACTGTTTTTT; CDR3 protein: CSAPGQGGVEKLFF
V gene: TRBV9; J gene: TRBJ2-2; CDR3 length: 15; clone size: NA; D gene: NA; CDR3 DNA: TGTGCCAGCAGCGTGGTCGGGATTGGCACCGGGGAGCTGTTTTTT; CDR3 protein: CASSVVGIGTGELFF
V gene: TRBV28; J gene: TRBJ1-1; CDR3 length: 14; clone size: many; D gene: NA; CDR3 DNA: TGTGCCAGCAGTTTGTCAGGGGACGGGTATGAAGCTTTCTTT; CDR3 protein: CASSLSGDGYEAFF
V gene: TRBV20-1; J gene: TRBJ2-1; CDR3 length: 17; clone size: many; D gene: TRBD2; CDR3 DNA: TGCAGTGCCCCCGGGAGCGGGAGGCCGAGCTCCTACAATGAGCAGTTCTTC; CDR3 protein: CSAPGSGRPSSYNEQFF
V gene: TRBV19; J gene: TRBJ2-5; CDR3 length: 15; clone size: NA; D gene: TRBD1; CDR3 DNA: TGTGCCAGTAGTATCTGGGGGACAGGGGAAGAGACCCAGTACTTC; CDR3 protein: CASSIWGTGEETQYF
V gene: TRBV6-1; J gene: TRBJ2-1; CDR3 length: 16; clone size: many; D gene: NA; CDR3 DNA: TGTGCCAGCAGTCCTGTATCAGCTGGAGGATACAATGAGCAGTTCTTC; CDR3 protein: CASSPVSAGGYNEQFF
V gene: TRBV28; J gene: TRBJ1-4; CDR3 length: 14; clone size: many; D gene: NA; CDR3 DNA: TGTGCCAGCAGTTTATGGCAGGGAAATGAAAAACTGTTTTTT; CDR3 protein: CASSLWQGNEKLFF
V gene: TRBV20-1; J gene: TRBJ1-2; CDR3 length: 11; clone size: NA; D gene: TRBD1; CDR3 DNA: TGCAGTGCTCGGGGACAGGCTGGCTACACCTTC; CDR3 protein: CSARGQAGYTF
V gene: TRBV7-3; J gene: TRBJ2-1; CDR3 length: 15; clone size: NA; D gene: TRBD2; CDR3 DNA: TGTGCCAGCAGCTCTGAGACTAGCGGGAGGGCCAAGCAGTTCTTC; CDR3 protein: CASSSETSGRAKQFF
V gene: TRBV7-2; J gene: TRBJ1-2; CDR3 length: 15; clone size: few; D gene: NA; CDR3 DNA: TGTGCCAGCAGCCCCCGAATCATAGCTAACTATGGCTACACCTTC; CDR3 protein: CASSPRIIANYGYTF
V gene: TRBV19; J gene: TRBJ1-1; CDR3 length: 16; clone size: NA; D gene: NA; CDR3 DNA: TGTGCCAGTAGTATAGACCCCGACAGAAAGAACACTGAAGCTTTCTTT; CDR3 protein: CASSIDPDRKNTEAFF
V gene: TRBV20-1; J gene: TRBJ2-7; CDR3 length: 15; clone size: few; D gene: TRBD2; CDR3 DNA: TGCAGTGCTAGATCGGGACTAGCGGGAGGCTACGAGCAGTACTTC; CDR3 protein: CSARSGLAGGYEQYF
V gene: TRBV28; J gene: TRBJ1-4; CDR3 length: 14; clone size: many; D gene: NA; CDR3 DNA: TGTGCCAGCAGATCAGGACAGCGGCATGAAAAACTGTTTTTT; CDR3 protein: CASRSGQRHEKLFF
V gene: TRBV11-2; J gene: TRBJ2-3; CDR3 length: 14; clone size: many; D gene: NA; CDR3 DNA: TGTGCCAGCAGCCCGTTAGCGGTCACAGATACGCAGTATTTT; CDR3 protein: CASSPLAVTDTQYF
V gene: TRBV5-1; J gene: TRBJ2-1; CDR3 length: 16; clone size: few; D gene: TRBD2; CDR3 DNA: TGCGCCAGCAGCTTGCCCGGGACTACCCGAGACAATGAGCAGTTCTTC; CDR3 protein: CASSLPGTTRDNEQFF
V gene: TRBV6-1; J gene: TRBJ1-1; CDR3 length: 15; clone size: few; D gene: NA; CDR3 DNA: TGTGCCAGCATCCCACGGGCGGGGGTGAACACTGAAGCTTTCTTT; CDR3 protein: CASIPRAGVNTEAFF